This entry concerns a single T cell receptor (beta chain). This record comes from a study of cytomegalovirus exposure and HLA in healthy donors. In germline, CDR1 is LGHNA, CDR2 YSLEER. The CDR3 has 16 residues. J lost 4 bases, V lost 0 bases, and 7 bases had no gene match. Researchers ran the PCR with 60 Vbeta and 13 Jbeta primers. Some clones are missing from TCRdb's copy, which holds only in-frame ones; the method was immunoSEQ multiplex PCR. The table lists roughly 140,000 clones, about four fifths of them singletons. The chain recombines TRBV4-3 with TRBJ2-3, with 7 positions matching TRBD1. This TCR was recovered from a woman in her thirties or forties in good health and CMV-seropositive. The sequencing sample was made of PBMCs. CDR3 nucleotide sequence: TGCGCCAGCAGCCAAGATGAGGGGGCCGGCGCAGATACGCAGTATTTT. Its translation is CASSQDEGAGADTQYF.